This record concerns one T cell receptor (beta chain) sequence. The antigen is unknown. These data are taken from a study of Graves' ophthalmopathy and Graves' hyperthyroidism. Study-wide results and caveats: Detected in blood as well were most expanded thyroid clonotypes with frequency above 0.001. Sensitivity reached roughly 71% and specificity just under 75% when the model predicted ophthalmopathy progression.

In germline, CDR1 is MNHEY, CDR2 SVGEGT. The CDR3 spans 16 residues. The V end lost 2 bases, the J end lost 6 bases, and 17 bases lay between the germline ends. Diagnosis relied on clinical symptoms, serum thyroxine, TRAb, thyroid ultrasound and orbital computed tomography. Isolation of PBMCs was performed using 10 ml of fresh peripheral blood. RNA served as the template for amplifying TCR beta CDR3 regions. An opening RT-PCR round employed HTBI primers and preceded a second-round multiplex PCR. TCRdb ran MiXCR on the multiplex PCR reads and lists one entry per CDR3 protein. The sample lists about 400,000 distinct CDR3 sequences; approximately 20% were seen once.

This receptor was identified in a woman between 18 and 29 years old with Graves' ophthalmopathy. Sample: peripheral blood. The chain joins TRBV6-2 or TRBV6-3 to TRBJ1-5; D is perhaps TRBD1 (5 bases). CDR3 in amino acids: CASSYRREIPRQPQHF. DNA for the CDR3: TGTGCCAGCAGTTACCGCAGGGAGATCCCTCGTCAGCCCCAGCATTTT.